The clone carrying this T cell receptor (beta chain) was counted only a few times. Other nucleotide sequences in the sample specify the same CDR3. In replicate PCRs of sorted subsets, about 190 ng DNA, roughly 31,000 T cell genomes, was used. Per the study methods: Filtering was not the same, since immunoSEQ gave junction-only sequences without quality scores. TCRdb keeps only in-frame clones here, not all; method: immunoSEQ multiplex PCR. The DNA gave D and trimming, while V, J and clone size come from that table. The data contain some 2 million clones, just under 95% of them seen just once; the ten biggest clones take up under 1.5%. Looked up from germline, CDR1 is SGHNT and CDR2 is YYREEE (reference sequence). The length of the CDR3 is 13 residues. Trimming pared 0 bases from V and 3 bases from J, leaving 7 bases between. This entry belongs to a study of shared clonotypes between healthy human individuals.

Naivety among CD8 cells was defined by CD45RO negativity and positive CCR7 selection, thereby excluding terminally differentiated effector memory CD45RA+ cells. Sequencing input: naive CD8+ T cells sorted from blood. The sequence was collected from a man between 18 and 35 years old in good health. This chain connects TRBV5-4 to TRBJ2-7, with D unclear. The CDR3 spells CASSLDGYYEQYF. The CDR3, as DNA: TGTGCCAGCAGCTTGGACGGATACTACGAGCAGTACTTC.